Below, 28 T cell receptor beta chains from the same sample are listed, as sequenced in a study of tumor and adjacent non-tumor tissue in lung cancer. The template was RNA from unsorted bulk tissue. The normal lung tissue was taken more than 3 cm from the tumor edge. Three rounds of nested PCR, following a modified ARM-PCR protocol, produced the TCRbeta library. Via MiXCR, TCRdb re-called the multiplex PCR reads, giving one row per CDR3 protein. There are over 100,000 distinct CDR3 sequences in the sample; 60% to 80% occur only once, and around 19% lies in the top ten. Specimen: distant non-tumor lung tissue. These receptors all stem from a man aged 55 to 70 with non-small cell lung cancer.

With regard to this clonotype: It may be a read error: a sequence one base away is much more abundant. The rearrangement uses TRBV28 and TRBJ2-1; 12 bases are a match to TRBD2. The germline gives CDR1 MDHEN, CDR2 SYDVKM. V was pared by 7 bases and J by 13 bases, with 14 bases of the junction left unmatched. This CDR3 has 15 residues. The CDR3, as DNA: TGTGCCAGCACCCCGACTAGCGGGAGCTTGAGTGATCAGTTCTTC. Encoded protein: CASTPTSGSLSDQFF.

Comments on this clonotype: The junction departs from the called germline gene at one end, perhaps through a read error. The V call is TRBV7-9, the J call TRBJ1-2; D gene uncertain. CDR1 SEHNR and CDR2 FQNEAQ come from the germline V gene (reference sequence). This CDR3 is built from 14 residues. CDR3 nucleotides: TGTGCCAGCAGCCCCTCTTTATATAACTATGGCTACACCTTT. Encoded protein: CASSPSLYNYGYTF.

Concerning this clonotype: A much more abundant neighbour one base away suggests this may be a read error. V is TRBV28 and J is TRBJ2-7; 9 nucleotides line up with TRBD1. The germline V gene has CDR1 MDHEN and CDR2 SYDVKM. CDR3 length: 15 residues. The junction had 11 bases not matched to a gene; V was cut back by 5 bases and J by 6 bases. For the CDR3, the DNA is TGTGCCAGCAGTCTTGAGGGACAGGGATTTCTCGAGCAGTACTTC. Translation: CASSLEGQGFLEQYF.

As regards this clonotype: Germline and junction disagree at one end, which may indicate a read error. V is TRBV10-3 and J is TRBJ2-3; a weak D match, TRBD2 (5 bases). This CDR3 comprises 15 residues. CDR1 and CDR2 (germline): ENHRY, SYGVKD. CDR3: CAISGSREGTDTQYF. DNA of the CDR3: TGTGCCATCAGTGGGTCCCGAGAGGGCACTGATACGCAGTATTTT.

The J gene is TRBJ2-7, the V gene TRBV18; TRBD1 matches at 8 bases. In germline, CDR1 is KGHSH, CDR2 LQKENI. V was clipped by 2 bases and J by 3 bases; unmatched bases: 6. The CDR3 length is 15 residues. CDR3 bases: TGTGCCAGCTCACCAACCCCGGGACAGGACTACGAGCAGTACTTC. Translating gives CASSPTPGQDYEQYF.

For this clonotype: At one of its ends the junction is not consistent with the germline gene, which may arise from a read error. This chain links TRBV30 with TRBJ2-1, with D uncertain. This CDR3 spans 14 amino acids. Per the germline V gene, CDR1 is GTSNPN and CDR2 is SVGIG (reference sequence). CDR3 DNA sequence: TGTGTCTGGAGTGGGGAAATAAACTACAATGAGCACTTCTTC. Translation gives CVWSGEINYNEHFF. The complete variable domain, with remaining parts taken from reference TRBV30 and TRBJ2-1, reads SQTIHQWPATLVQPVGSPLSLECTVEGTSNPNLYWYRQAAGRGLQLLFYSVGIGQISSEVPQNLSASRPQDRQFILSSKKLLLSDSGFYLCVWSGEINYNEHFFGPGTRLTVL.

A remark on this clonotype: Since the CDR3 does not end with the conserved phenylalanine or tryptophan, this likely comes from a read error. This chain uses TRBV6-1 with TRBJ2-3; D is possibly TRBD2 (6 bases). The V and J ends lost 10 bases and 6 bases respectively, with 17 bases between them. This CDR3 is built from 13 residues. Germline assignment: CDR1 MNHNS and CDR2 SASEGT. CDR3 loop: CATQFMGGDTQYC. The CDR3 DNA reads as TGTGCCACCCAATTTATGGGGGGTGATACGCAGTATTGT.

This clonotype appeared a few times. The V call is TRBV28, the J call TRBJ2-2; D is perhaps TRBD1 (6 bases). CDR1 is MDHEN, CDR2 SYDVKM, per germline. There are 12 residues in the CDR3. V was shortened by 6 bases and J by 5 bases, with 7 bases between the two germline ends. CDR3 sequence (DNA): TGTGCCAGCAGAGGGGGAACCGGGGAGCTGTTTTTT. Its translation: CASRGGTGELFF.

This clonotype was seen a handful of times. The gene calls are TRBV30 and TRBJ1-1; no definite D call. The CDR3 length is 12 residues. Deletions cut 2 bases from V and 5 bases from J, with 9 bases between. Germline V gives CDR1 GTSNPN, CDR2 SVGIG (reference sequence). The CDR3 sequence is CAWSTPKTEAFF. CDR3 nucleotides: TGTGCCTGGAGTACCCCTAAGACTGAAGCTTTCTTT.

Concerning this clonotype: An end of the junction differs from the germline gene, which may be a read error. The CDR3 region has the DNA TGTGCCAGCAGGCCATACCGGGACACAGCGAGCATAGATACGCAGTATTTT. Its translation is CASRPYRDTASIDTQYF. The chain has TRBV6-6 and TRBJ2-3, with a tentative D call TRBD1 (6 bases). Germline V gene lookup returns CDR1 MNHNY and CDR2 SVGAGI (reference sequence). The CDR3 runs to 17 residues.

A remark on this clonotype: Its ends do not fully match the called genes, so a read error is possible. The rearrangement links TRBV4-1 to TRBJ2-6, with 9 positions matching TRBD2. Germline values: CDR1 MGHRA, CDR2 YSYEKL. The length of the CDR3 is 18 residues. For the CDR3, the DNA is TGCGCCAGCAGCCCCGTAGCGGGGGAGCACTCTGGGGCTAACGTCCTGACTTTC. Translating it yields CASSPVAGEHSGANVLTF.

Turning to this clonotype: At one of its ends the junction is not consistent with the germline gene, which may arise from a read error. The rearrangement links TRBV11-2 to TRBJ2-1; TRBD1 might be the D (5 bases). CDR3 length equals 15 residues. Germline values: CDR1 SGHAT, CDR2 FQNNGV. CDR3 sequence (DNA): TGTGCAAGCAGTTTAACAGGCAGCTCCTACAGTGAGCAGTTCTTC. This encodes CASSLTGSSYSEQFF.

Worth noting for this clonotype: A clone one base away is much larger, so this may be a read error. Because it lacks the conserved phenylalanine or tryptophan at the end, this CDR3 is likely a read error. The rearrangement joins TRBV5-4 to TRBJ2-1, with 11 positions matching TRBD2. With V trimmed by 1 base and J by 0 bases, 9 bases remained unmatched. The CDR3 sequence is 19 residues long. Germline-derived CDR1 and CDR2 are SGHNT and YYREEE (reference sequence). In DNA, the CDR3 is TGTGCCAGCAGCTTGTCACTAGCGGGAGCATACAGCTCCTACAATGAGCAGTTCTTA. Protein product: CASSLSLAGAYSSYNEQFL.

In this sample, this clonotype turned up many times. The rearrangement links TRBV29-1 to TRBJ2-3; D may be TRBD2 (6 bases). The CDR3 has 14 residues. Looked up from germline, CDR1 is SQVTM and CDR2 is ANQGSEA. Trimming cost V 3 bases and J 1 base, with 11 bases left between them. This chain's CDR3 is CSVDGGKGTDTQYF. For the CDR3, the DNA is TGCAGCGTTGACGGCGGGAAGGGCACAGATACGCAGTATTTT.

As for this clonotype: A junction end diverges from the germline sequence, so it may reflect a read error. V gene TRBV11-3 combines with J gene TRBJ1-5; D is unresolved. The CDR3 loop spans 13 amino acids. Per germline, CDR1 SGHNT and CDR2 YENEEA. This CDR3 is CTSSLAENQPQHF. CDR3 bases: TGTACCAGCAGTTTAGCGGAAAATCAGCCCCAGCATTTT.

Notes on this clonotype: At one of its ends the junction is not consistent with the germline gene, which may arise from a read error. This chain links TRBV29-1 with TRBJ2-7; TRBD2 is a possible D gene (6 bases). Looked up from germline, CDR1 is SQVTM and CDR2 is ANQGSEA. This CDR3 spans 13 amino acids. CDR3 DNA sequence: TGCAGTGTTGGGCAAGTTGGAGGGTACGGGCAGTACTTC. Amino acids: CSVGQVGGYGQYF.

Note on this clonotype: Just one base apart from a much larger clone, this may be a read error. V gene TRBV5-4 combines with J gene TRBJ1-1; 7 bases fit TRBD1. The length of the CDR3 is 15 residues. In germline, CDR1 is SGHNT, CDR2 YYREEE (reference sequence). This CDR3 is CASSLAGQADTEVFF. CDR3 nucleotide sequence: TGTGCCAGCAGCTTGGCCGGACAGGCGGACACTGAAGTTTTCTTT.

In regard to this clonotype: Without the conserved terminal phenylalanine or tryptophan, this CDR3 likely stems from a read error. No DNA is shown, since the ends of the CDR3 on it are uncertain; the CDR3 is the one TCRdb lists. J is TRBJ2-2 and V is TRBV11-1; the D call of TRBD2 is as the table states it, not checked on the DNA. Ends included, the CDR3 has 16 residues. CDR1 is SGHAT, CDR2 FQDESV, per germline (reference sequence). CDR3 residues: CASSLGRGLNTGEPFL.

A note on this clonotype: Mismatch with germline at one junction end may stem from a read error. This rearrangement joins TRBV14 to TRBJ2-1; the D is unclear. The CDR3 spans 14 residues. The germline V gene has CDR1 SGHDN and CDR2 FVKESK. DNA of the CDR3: TGTGTCAGCAGCTATAGTCAAGTCTACAATGAGCAGTCCTTC. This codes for CVSSYSQVYNEQSF.

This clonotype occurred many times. CDR3 DNA sequence: TGTGCCGGGGGCGGGGTCCATGGCTACACCTTC. It encodes CAGGGVHGYTF. This chain joins TRBV19 and TRBJ1-2; D is possibly TRBD1 (6 bases). Trimming removed 11 bases at V and 6 bases at J, with 13 bases between. Germline CDR1 and CDR2: LNHDA and SQIVND (reference sequence). The CDR3 is 11 amino acids.

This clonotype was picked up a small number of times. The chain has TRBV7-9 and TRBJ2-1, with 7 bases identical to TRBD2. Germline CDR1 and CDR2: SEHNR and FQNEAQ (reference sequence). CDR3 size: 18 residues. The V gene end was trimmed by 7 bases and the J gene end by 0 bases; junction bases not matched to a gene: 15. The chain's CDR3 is CASTSSRELLVSYNEQFF. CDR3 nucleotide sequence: TGTGCCAGCACTTCTTCGCGGGAGCTTCTGGTCTCCTACAATGAGCAGTTCTTC.

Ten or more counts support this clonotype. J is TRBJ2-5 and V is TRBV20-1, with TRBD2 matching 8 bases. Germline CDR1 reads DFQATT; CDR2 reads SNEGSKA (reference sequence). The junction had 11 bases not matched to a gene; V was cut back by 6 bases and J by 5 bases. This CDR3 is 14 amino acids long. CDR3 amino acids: CSAQTGTRDETQYF. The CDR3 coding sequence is TGCAGTGCGCAAACCGGGACTAGGGATGAGACCCAGTACTTC.

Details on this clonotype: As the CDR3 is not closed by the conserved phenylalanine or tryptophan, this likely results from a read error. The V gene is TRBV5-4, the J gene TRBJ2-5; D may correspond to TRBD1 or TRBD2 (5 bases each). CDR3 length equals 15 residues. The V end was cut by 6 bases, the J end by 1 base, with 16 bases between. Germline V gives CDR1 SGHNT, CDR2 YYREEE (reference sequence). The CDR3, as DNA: TGTGCCAGCAACTTTAGCGCAGGGATCCAAGAGACCCAGTACTCC. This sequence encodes CASNFSAGIQETQYS.

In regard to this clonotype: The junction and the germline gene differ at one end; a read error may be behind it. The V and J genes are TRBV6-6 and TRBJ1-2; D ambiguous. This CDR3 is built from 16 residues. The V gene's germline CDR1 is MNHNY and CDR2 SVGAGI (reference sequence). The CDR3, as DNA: TGTGCCAGCAGTCACTCCCCTGAAGTCTTGCCCTATGGCTACACCTTC. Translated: CASSHSPEVLPYGYTF.

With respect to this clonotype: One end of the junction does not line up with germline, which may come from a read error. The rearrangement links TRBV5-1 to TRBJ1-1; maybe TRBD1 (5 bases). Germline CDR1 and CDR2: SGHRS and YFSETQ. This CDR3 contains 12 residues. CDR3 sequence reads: CASASPGTPASF. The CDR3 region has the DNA TGCGCCAGCGCCTCGCCTGGGACCCCAGCTTCCTTT.

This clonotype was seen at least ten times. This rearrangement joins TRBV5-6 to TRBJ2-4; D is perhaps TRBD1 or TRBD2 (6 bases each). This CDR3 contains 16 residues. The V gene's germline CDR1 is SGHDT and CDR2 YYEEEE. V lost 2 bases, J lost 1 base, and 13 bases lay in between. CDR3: CASSFGGGPAKNIQYF. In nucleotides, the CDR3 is TGTGCCAGCAGCTTTGGAGGGGGGCCGGCCAAAAACATTCAGTACTTC.

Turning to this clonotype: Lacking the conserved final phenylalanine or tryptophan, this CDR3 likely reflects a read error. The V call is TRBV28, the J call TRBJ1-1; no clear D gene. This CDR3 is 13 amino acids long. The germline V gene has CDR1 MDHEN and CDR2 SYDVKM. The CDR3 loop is CAGSLGTYKGAFS. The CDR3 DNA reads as TGTGCCGGCAGTTTAGGAACATACAAAGGAGCTTTCTCT.

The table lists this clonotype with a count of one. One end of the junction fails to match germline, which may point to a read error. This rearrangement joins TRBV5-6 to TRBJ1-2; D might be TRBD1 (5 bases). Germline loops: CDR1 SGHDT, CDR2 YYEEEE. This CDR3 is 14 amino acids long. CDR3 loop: CGSSPGHTEYGYTF. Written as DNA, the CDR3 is TGTGGCAGCAGCCCCGGACATACCGAGTATGGCTACACCTTC.